This T cell receptor beta chain was sequenced for a study of T cell clonality in common variable immunodeficiency (dated by TCRdb to 2014 to 2015). The cysteine opens and the phenylalanine closes a CDR3 of 14 amino acids. Part of the CDR3 DNA is given, 33 bases translated from base 1. The germline V gene supplies CDR1 SNHLY and CDR2 FYNNEI. Predominantly Caucasian heritage was noted among both the CVID patients and the healthy controls. Heparinized peripheral whole blood samples of roughly 5 to 9 ml were obtained from each donor. Genomic DNA from adults with common variable immune deficiency (CVID) and from healthy adult controls was used for sequencing of TCRbeta CDR3 repertoires. There were around 22 healthy adult volunteers in the control group (roughly 12 female and 10 male), ranging in age from about 20 to 75 years, with a mean age of approximately 34. Diluted blood was density-centrifuged over Hypaque 1077 or Ficoll-Paque to isolate peripheral blood mononuclear cells. Unsorted mononuclear cells served as the source of genomic DNA, which was extracted either by Qiagen column purification or by a centrifugation-based method.

The research as a whole found: Healthy controls shared more TCRbeta clones with each other than CVID subjects shared among themselves (p < 0.0001). CVID TCRbeta sequences reportedly showed fewer deletions and N-nucleotide insertions and lacked highly modified clones with 13 or more V deletions. According to the authors, figuring out what caused the increased clonality in CVID would require sequencing the repertoires of T cell subpopulations. Patient heterogeneity within the CVID cohort put limits on correlating repertoire features with clinical complications. Even though DNA input was equal, the average per sample came to about 81,820 unique sequences for controls compared with some 29,000 for CVID samples. Increased TCRbeta clonality was found in CVID subjects compared with healthy controls (t-test p = 0.018), with the increase being most characteristic of about a third of subjects.

For sequencing, equivalent amounts of genomic DNA were input from CVID and control samples. For every sample, a 60 bp segment covering the rearranged TCRbeta CDR3 region was amplified and then sequenced. TCRbeta amplification used the immunoSEQ assay, a bias-corrected multiplex PCR with high-throughput sequencing. The study's processing was this. Every unique nucleotide sequence counted as a clone and was annotated with V, D and J genes, copy number and frequency. Sequences were labeled productive if in frame, and non-productive if out of frame or containing stop codons. As previously described, clonality was calculated on the basis of Shannon's entropy. Mean CDR3 Kyte-Doolittle hydropathy was derived from the predicted amino acid sequences of productive clones. Scaled V gene usage was hierarchically clustered using Manhattan distance and complete linkage with the R hclust function. Clone sharing by CDR3 amino acid sequence was assessed by resampling 12 repertoires per group over 100 rounds. The repertoires were searched for 70 published EBV-specific and almost 250 published CMV-specific TCRbeta sequences. A couple of CVID samples yielding fewer than 10,000 sequences were excluded from analysis, leaving over 35 CVID repertoires. TCRdb carries this immuneACCESS record with in-frame sequences only. Its versions omit some clonotypes, under half of them owing to an unresolved V gene in the studies checked, with the rest unexplained. D and trimming were read from the DNA, whereas the V and J calls and clone size are those reported in that table. The data for this sample show under 35,000 clones, each detected more than once. The top ten clones comprise around 4% of the sample.

Details on this clone: Its antigen target is currently unknown. The sequence runs out 3 residues before the end of the CDR3; the remainder is reconstructed from the germline J gene.

The sequence was obtained from a person aged 18 to 75 in good health. The specimen was peripheral blood mononuclear cells. The V and J genes are TRBV2 and TRBJ2-4; TRBD1 might be the D gene, on 6 matching bases. This receptor has the CDR3 CASSPRNTGNGQYF. The sequenced part of the CDR3 DNA is TGTGCCAGCAGCCCCAGAAACACAGGGAATGGT.